This record looks at one T cell receptor (beta chain) sequence and its context. The CDR3 loop spans 14 amino acids. Germline V gene data show CDR1 as MDHEN and CDR2 as SYDVKM. V shed 6 bases, J shed 9 bases, and the junction held 11 bases outside the gene matches. The protocol was immunoSEQ multiplex PCR, while the TCRdb copy is restricted to in-frame clones and leaves out a portion. The repertoire holds about 98,000 clones, with 92% as singletons. The data are from a study of T cell changes during pregnancy in multiple sclerosis. The TCR comes from a female donor in good health, enrolled as a control in a pregnancy study. The sample in question was peripheral blood, obtained after pregnancy. This chain joins TRBV28 and TRBJ2-4; 7 bases are shared with TRBD2. CDR3 in DNA: TGTGCCAGCAGCGACGGACTAGAGGTTAGCATTCAGTACTTC. It specifies CASSDGLEVSIQYF.